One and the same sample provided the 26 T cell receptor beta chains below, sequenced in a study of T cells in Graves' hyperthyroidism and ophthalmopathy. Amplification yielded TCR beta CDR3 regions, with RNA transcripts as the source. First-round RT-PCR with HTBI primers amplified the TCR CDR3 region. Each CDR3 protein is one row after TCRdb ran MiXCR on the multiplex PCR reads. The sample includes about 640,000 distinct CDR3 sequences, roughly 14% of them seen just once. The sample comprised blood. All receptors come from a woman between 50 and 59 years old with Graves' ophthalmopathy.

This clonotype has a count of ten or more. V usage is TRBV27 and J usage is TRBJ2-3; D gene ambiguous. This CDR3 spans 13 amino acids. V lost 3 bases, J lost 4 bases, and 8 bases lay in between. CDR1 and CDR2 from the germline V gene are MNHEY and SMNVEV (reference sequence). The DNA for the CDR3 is TGTGCCAGCAGTTTTAAAGGTCCAGATACGCAGTATTTT. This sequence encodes CASSFKGPDTQYF.

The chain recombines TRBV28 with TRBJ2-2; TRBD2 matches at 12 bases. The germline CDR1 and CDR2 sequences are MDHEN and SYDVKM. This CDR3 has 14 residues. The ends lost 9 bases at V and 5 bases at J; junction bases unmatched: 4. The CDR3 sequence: CASRLAGETGELFF. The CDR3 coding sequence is TGTGCCAGTAGACTAGCGGGAGAGACCGGGGAGCTGTTTTTT.

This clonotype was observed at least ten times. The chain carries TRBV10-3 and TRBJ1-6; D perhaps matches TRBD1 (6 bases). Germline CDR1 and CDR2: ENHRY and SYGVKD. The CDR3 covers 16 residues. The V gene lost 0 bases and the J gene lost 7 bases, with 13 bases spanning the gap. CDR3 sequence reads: CAISESSTGSNSPLHF. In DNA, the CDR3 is TGTGCCATCAGTGAGTCCAGTACAGGGTCGAATTCACCCCTCCACTTT.

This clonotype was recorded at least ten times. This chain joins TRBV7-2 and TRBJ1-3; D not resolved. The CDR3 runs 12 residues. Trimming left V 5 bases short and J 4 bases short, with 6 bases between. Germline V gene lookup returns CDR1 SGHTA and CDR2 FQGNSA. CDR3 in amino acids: CASSPNGNTIYF. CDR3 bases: TGTGCCAGCAGCCCTAACGGAAACACCATATATTTT.

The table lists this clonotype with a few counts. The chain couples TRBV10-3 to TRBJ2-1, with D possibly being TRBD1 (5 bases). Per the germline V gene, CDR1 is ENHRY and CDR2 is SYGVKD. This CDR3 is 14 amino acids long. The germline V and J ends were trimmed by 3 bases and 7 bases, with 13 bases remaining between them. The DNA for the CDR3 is TGTGCCATCAGTGATGTAGACAGAGGAAATGAGCAGTTCTTC. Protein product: CAISDVDRGNEQFF.

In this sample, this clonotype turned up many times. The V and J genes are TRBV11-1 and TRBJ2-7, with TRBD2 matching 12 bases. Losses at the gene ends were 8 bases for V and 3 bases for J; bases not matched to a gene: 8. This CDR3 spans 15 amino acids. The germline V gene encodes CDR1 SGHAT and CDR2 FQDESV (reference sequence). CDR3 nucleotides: TGTGCCAGCGGCCCTAGCGGGAGGGCCATCTACGAGCAGTACTTC. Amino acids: CASGPSGRAIYEQYF.

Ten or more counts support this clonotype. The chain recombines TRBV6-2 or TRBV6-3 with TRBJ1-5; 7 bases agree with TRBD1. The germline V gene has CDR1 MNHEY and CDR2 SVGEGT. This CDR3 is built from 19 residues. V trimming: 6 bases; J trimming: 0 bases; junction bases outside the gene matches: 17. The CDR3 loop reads CASRDTPPGTDYSNQPQHF. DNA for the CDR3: TGTGCCAGCAGAGACACCCCACCCGGGACAGACTATAGCAATCAGCCCCAGCATTTT.

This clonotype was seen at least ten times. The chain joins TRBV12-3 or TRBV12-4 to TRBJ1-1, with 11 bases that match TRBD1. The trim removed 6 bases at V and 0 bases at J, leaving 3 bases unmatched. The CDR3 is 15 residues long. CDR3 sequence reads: CASRGQGAVNTEAFF. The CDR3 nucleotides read TGTGCCAGCAGAGGACAGGGGGCGGTGAACACTGAAGCTTTCTTT.

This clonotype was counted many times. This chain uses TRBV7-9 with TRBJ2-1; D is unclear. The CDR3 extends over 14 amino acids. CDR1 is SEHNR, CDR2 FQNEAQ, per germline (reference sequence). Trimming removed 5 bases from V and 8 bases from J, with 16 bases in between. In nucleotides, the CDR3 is TGTGCCAGCAGCCCACGGATGTGGGCAGATGAGCAGTTCTTC. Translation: CASSPRMWADEQFF.

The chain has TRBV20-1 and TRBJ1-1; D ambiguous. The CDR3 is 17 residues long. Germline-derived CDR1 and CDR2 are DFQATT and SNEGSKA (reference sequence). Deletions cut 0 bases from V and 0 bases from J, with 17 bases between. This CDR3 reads CSARDMVTRLLNTEAFF. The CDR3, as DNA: TGCAGTGCTAGAGATATGGTGACCAGGCTCCTGAACACTGAAGCTTTCTTT.

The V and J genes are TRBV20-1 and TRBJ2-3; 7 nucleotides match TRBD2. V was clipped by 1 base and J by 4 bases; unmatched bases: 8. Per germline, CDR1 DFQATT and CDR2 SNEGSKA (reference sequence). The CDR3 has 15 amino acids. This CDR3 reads CSARGGTNLADTQYF. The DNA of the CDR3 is TGCAGTGCTAGAGGGGGGACTAACTTAGCAGATACGCAGTATTTT.

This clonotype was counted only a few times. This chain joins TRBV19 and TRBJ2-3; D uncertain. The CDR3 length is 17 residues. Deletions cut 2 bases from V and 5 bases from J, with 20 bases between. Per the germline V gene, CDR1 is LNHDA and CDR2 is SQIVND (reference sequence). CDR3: CASSISSGRRQGDTQYF. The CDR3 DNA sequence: TGTGCCAGTAGTATATCGTCAGGCCGAAGGCAAGGAGATACGCAGTATTTT.

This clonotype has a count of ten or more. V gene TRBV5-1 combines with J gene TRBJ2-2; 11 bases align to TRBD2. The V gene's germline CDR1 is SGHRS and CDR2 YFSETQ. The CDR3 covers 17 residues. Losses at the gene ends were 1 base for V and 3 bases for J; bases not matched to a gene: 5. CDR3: CASSLIPGLADTGELFF. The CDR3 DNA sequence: TGCGCCAGCAGCTTGATTCCGGGACTAGCGGACACCGGGGAGCTGTTTTTT.

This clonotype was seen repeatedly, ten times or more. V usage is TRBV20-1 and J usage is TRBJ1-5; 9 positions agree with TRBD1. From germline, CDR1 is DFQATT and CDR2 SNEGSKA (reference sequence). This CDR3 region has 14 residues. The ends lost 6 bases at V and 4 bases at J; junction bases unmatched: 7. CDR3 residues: CSAPLDRGNQPQHF. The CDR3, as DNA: TGCAGTGCCCCGTTGGACAGGGGAAATCAGCCCCAGCATTTT.

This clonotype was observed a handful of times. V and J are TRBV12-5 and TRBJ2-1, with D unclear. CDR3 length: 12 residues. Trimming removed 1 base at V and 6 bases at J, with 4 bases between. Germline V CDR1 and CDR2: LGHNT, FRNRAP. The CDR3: CASGLESNEQFF. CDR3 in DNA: TGTGCTAGTGGTTTGGAGAGCAATGAGCAGTTCTTC.

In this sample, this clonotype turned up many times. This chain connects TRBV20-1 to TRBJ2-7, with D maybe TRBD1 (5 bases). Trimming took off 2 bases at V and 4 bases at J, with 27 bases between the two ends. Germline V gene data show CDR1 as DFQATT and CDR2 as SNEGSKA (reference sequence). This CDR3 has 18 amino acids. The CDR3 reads CSARNSGAFSLQNYEQYF. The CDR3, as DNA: TGCAGTGCTAGAAATTCTGGGGCCTTTTCCCTCCAAAATTACGAGCAGTACTTC.

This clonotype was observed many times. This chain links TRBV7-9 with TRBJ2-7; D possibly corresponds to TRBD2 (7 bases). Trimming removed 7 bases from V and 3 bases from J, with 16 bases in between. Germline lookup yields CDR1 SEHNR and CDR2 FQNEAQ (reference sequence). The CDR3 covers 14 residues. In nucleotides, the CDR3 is TGTGCCAGCACCCTCAGGGGAGGGGACTACGAGCAGTACTTC. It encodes CASTLRGGDYEQYF.

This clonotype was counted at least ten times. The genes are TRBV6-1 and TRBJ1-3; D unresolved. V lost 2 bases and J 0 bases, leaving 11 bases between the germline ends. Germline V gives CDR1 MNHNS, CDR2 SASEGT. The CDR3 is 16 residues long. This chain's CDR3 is CASSELHAYSGNTIYF. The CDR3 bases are TGTGCCAGCAGTGAATTACACGCGTACTCTGGAAACACCATATATTTT.

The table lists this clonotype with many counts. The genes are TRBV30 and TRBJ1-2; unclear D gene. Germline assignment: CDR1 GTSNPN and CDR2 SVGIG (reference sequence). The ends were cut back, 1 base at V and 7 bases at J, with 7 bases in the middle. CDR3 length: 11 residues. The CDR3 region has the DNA TGTGCCTGGAGTGATTATATTGGCTACACCTTC. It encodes CAWSDYIGYTF.

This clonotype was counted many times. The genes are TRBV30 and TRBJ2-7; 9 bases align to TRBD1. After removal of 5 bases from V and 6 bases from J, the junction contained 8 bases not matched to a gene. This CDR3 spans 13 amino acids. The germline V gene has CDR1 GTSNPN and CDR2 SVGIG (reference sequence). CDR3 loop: CAWAGTGFSEQYF. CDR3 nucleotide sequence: TGTGCCTGGGCCGGGACAGGGTTTAGCGAGCAGTACTTC. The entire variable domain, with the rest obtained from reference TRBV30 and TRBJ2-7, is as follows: SQTIHQWPATLVQPVGSPLSLECTVEGTSNPNLYWYRQAAGRGLQLLFYSVGIGQISSEVPQNLSASRPQDRQFILSSKKLLLSDSGFYLCAWAGTGFSEQYFGPGTRLTVT.

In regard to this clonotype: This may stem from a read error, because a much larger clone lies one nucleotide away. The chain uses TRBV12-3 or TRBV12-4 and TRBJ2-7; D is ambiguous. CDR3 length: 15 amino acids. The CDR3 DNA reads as TGTGTCAGCAGTCCCAAAACCTCGGAAGGCTACGAGCAGTACTTC. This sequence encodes CVSSPKTSEGYEQYF.

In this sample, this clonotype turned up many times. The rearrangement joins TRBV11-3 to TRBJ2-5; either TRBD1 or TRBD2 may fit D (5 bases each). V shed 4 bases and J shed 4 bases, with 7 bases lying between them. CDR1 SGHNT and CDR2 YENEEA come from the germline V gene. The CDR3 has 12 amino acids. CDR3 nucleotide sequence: TGTGCCAGCAGCTCGGGACCAGAGACCCAGTACTTC. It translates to CASSSGPETQYF.

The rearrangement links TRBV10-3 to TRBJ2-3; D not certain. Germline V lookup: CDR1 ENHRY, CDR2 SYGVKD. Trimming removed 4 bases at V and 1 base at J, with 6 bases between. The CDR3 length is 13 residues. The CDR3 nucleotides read TGTGCCATCAGTGCTAGGGGCACAGATACGCAGTATTTT. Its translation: CAISARGTDTQYF.

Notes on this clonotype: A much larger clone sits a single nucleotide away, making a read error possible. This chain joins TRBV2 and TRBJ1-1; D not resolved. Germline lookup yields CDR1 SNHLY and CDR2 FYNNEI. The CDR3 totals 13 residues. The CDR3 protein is CASFQETNIEAFF. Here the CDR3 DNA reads TGTGCCAGCTTTCAGGAAACGAACATTGAAGCTTTCTTT. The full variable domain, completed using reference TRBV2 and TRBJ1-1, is EPEVTQTPSHQVTQMGQEVILRCVPISNHLYFYWYRQILGQKVEFLVSFYNNEISEKSEIFDDQFSVERPDGSNFTLKIRSTKLEDSAMYFCASFQETNIEAFFGQGTRLTVV.

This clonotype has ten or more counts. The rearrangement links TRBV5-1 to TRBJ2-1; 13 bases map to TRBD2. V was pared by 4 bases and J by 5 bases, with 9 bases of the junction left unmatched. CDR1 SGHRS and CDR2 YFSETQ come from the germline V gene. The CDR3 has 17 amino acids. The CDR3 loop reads CASSVGTSGNGDNEQFF. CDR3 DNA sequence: TGCGCCAGCAGCGTGGGGACTAGCGGGAATGGGGACAATGAGCAGTTCTTC.

The CDR3 region is CASSPRDHTDTQYF. CDR3 DNA: TGTGCCAGCAGTCCGCGGGACCACACAGATACGCAGTATTTT. This rearrangement joins TRBV12-3 or TRBV12-4 to TRBJ2-3; D is perhaps TRBD2 (6 bases). The V end was cut by 5 bases, the J end by 2 bases, with 11 bases between. The CDR3 spans 14 residues.